Following are 29 T cell receptor beta chains from one sample sequenced in a study of T-cell memory formation after mild COVID-19. Via MiXCR, TCRdb re-called the 5' RACE reads, giving one row per CDR3 protein. The top ten hold roughly 14% of the sample, which has around 320,000 distinct CDR3 sequences, over 25% seen once. Specimen: PBMCs or a T cell subset sorted from them (not recorded which). The receptors derive from an adult woman who had mild COVID-19 (a few samples of this study predate the infection). Cell type and time point are not known.

The rearrangement links TRBV7-9 to TRBJ1-1; D ambiguous. Germline values: CDR1 SEHNR, CDR2 FQNEAQ (reference sequence). With 4 bases removed from V and 6 bases from J, the gap between germline ends came to 9 bases. CDR3 length equals 12 residues. This CDR3 reads CASSSQLAEAFF. DNA for the CDR3: TGTGCCAGCAGCTCACAGCTGGCTGAAGCTTTCTTT.

The gene calls are TRBV15 and TRBJ2-2; 7 nucleotides align to TRBD1. This CDR3 has 14 amino acids. V trimming: 6 bases; J trimming: 3 bases; junction bases outside the gene matches: 4. The germline CDR1 and CDR2 sequences are LNHNV and YYDKDF (reference sequence). CDR3 region: CATRHRGDTGELFF. The CDR3 DNA reads as TGTGCCACCAGGCACAGGGGTGACACCGGGGAGCTGTTTTTT.

The chain recombines TRBV12-3 or TRBV12-4 with TRBJ2-3; weak D call: TRBD1 (5 bases). V was pared by 6 bases and J by 2 bases, with 15 bases between. This CDR3 is 15 amino acids long. The chain's CDR3 is CASRYDRLSTDTQYF. The CDR3 DNA reads as TGTGCCAGCAGGTACGACAGACTTTCCACAGATACGCAGTATTTT.

The table lists this clonotype with a few counts. The chain carries TRBV12-3 or TRBV12-4 and TRBJ1-4; 8 bases agree with TRBD1. There are 14 residues in the CDR3. V shed 5 bases, J shed 8 bases, and the junction held 7 bases outside the gene matches. This chain's CDR3 is CASSQDRAGEKLFF. CDR3 nucleotides: TGTGCCAGCAGTCAGGACAGGGCAGGGGAAAAACTGTTTTTT.

The chain recombines TRBV6-2 or TRBV6-3 with TRBJ2-1, with D possibly matching TRBD1 (6 bases). The germline gives CDR1 MNHEY, CDR2 SVGEGT. The CDR3 loop spans 16 amino acids. V was shortened by 6 bases and J by 6 bases, with 21 bases between the two germline ends. CDR3 sequence: CASSPLADRDINEQFF. The DNA of the CDR3 is TGTGCCAGCAGCCCACTCGCGGACCGGGACATCAATGAGCAGTTCTTC.

The sample holds a few counts of this clonotype. The V call is TRBV2, the J call TRBJ2-5, with TRBD1 matching over 9 bases. The CDR3 is made up of 14 amino acids. The V gene end was trimmed by 6 bases and the J gene end by 4 bases; junction bases not matched to a gene: 6. Germline V CDR1 and CDR2: SNHLY, FYNNEI. The DNA of the CDR3 is TGTGCCAGCAGGGAGGGACAGGGCGGAGAGACCCAGTACTTC. It codes for CASREGQGGETQYF.

The rearrangement joins TRBV7-2 to TRBJ2-7, with D tentatively TRBD2 (6 bases). V lost 0 bases, J lost 4 bases, and 13 bases lay in between. The CDR3 runs 15 residues. Germline CDR1 SGHTA, CDR2 FQGNSA. The CDR3 reads CASSLAGGPIYEQYF. For the CDR3, the DNA is TGTGCCAGCAGCTTAGCGGGGGGACCTATATACGAGCAGTACTTC.

In its sample, this clonotype was seen a few times. The chain combines TRBV5-5 with TRBJ2-1; D not resolved. Per the germline V gene, CDR1 is SGHKS and CDR2 is YYEKEE (reference sequence). The ends were cut back, 7 bases at V and 7 bases at J, with 15 bases in the middle. This CDR3 spans 13 amino acids. This chain's CDR3 is CASSNKPFNEQFF. The CDR3 DNA reads TGTGCCAGCTCCAACAAACCCTTTAATGAGCAGTTCTTC.

The V and J genes are TRBV28 and TRBJ2-7; 10 bases line up with TRBD1. V gave up 5 bases and J gave up 5 bases; unmatched junction bases: 9. Germline V gene sequence: CDR1 MDHEN, CDR2 SYDVKM. The length of the CDR3 is 15 residues. The CDR3 coding sequence is TGTGCCAGCAGTACTCCGGGACAGGGGATGCACGAGCAGTACTTC. The encoded protein is CASSTPGQGMHEQYF.

In its sample, this clonotype was seen many times. This chain links TRBV20-1 with TRBJ2-3, with D unresolved. The CDR3 sequence is 13 residues long. The V end lost 2 bases, the J end lost 2 bases, and 8 bases lay between the germline ends. CDR1 and CDR2 from the germline V gene are DFQATT and SNEGSKA (reference sequence). The CDR3, as DNA: TGCAGTGCTAGAAATCAGGACACAGATACGCAGTATTTT. It translates to CSARNQDTDTQYF.

The chain uses TRBV18 and TRBJ2-2; perhaps TRBD2 as D (6 bases). The V end lost 2 bases, the J end lost 11 bases, and 18 bases lay between the germline ends. Germline V gives CDR1 KGHSH, CDR2 LQKENI. The CDR3 runs to 15 residues. The chain's CDR3 is CASSPSTGTPVELFF. Here the CDR3 DNA reads TGTGCCAGCTCACCATCAACCGGGACTCCCGTCGAGCTGTTTTTT.

This clonotype was counted a few times. The chain employs TRBV4-2 and TRBJ2-7; D gene ambiguous. The CDR3 spans 11 residues. Looked up from germline, CDR1 is LGHNA and CDR2 is YNFKEQ. Trimming left V 5 bases short and J 12 bases short, with 14 bases between. The CDR3 loop is CASSSDGAPYF. The CDR3 DNA follows: TGTGCCAGCAGCTCAGACGGAGCCCCGTACTTC.

This chain links TRBV12-3 or TRBV12-4 with TRBJ2-5; D is unresolved. The CDR3 extends over 12 amino acids. Trimming removed 3 bases from V and 5 bases from J, with 7 bases in between. CDR3 sequence: CASSFPRETQYF. The CDR3 coding sequence is TGTGCCAGCAGTTTCCCCCGCGAGACCCAGTACTTC.

This clonotype was observed a handful of times. The V and J genes are TRBV4-1 and TRBJ2-7, with D uncertain. The germline V and J ends were trimmed by 1 base and 3 bases, with 7 bases remaining between them. Germline V lookup: CDR1 MGHRA, CDR2 YSYEKL. The CDR3 consists of 13 residues. CDR3 protein: CASSQGSLYEQYF. Here the CDR3 DNA reads TGCGCCAGCAGCCAAGGAAGCCTCTACGAGCAGTACTTC.

This clonotype was counted only a few times. The J gene is TRBJ2-1, the V gene TRBV20-1; 7 bases line up with TRBD2. The CDR3 has 14 residues. Germline V gives CDR1 DFQATT, CDR2 SNEGSKA (reference sequence). V was pared by 2 bases and J by 6 bases, with 7 bases of the junction left unmatched. The chain's CDR3 is CSARMVGGGNEQFF. The DNA of the CDR3 is TGCAGTGCTAGAATGGTGGGCGGGGGCAATGAGCAGTTCTTC.

The chain recombines TRBV6-6 with TRBJ2-7; tentatively, D is TRBD2 (6 bases). The CDR3 totals 13 residues. The V and J ends lost 0 bases and 7 bases respectively, with 10 bases between them. Germline CDR1 is MNHNY and CDR2 is SVGAGI (reference sequence). CDR3 nucleotide sequence: TGTGCCAGCAGTTACTCAGAAGGGAGGGAGCAGTACTTC. Translated: CASSYSEGREQYF.

The rearrangement uses TRBV9 and TRBJ2-1; D might be TRBD1 (6 bases). The CDR3 has 16 amino acids. Germline values: CDR1 SGDLS, CDR2 YYNGEE. The germline V and J ends were trimmed by 4 bases and 3 bases, with 17 bases remaining between them. CDR3 loop: CASSLVPRQDYNEQFF. CDR3 DNA: TGTGCCAGCAGCCTAGTCCCCCGACAGGACTACAATGAGCAGTTCTTC.

The chain joins TRBV9 to TRBJ1-6; 8 bases agree with TRBD1. There are 18 residues in the CDR3. Germline V lookup: CDR1 SGDLS, CDR2 YYNGEE. Unmatched junction bases numbered 16, after V lost 4 bases and J lost 7 bases. This chain's CDR3 is CASSPRSGGQGGNSPLHF. The CDR3 coding sequence is TGTGCCAGCAGCCCCCGATCCGGTGGACAGGGTGGCAATTCACCCCTCCACTTT.

CDR3: CASSPGQGFGGYTF. The CDR3 DNA reads TGTGCCAGCTCACCAGGCCAGGGCTTTGGGGGCTACACCTTC. This chain links TRBV18 with TRBJ1-2; D is possibly TRBD1 (5 bases). CDR1 KGHSH and CDR2 LQKENI come from the germline V gene. CDR3 length: 14 residues. V lost 2 bases and J lost 8, with 15 bases in between. The complete variable domain, with remaining parts taken from reference TRBV18 and TRBJ1-2, reads NAGVMQNPRHLVRRRGQEARLRCSPMKGHSHVYWYRQLPEEGLKFMVYLQKENIIDESGMPKERFSAEFPKEGPSILRIQQVVRGDSAAYFCASSPGQGFGGYTFGSGTRLTVV.

This clonotype showed up just a few times. The chain is built from TRBV7-9 and TRBJ2-1, with 7 bases fitting TRBD1. CDR1 SEHNR and CDR2 FQNEAQ come from the germline V gene (reference sequence). V lost 6 bases to trimming and J lost 2 bases; unmatched junction nucleotides: 19. The CDR3 loop spans 19 amino acids. CDR3 nucleotide sequence: TGTGCCAGCAGTGTACAGGGGATTTCCTTCCAGGGAGCCTACAATGAGCAGTTCTTC. It translates to CASSVQGISFQGAYNEQFF.

This clonotype has only a few counts. This chain links TRBV3-1 with TRBJ2-5; TRBD1 matches at 8 bases. Germline CDR1 and CDR2: LGHDT and YNNKEL (reference sequence). With 4 bases clipped from V and 0 bases from J, the junction kept 4 bases outside the gene matches. This CDR3 is built from 15 residues. The CDR3 spells CASSPWTGHQETQYF. The CDR3 coding sequence is TGTGCCAGCAGCCCGTGGACAGGGCACCAAGAGACCCAGTACTTC.

Remarks on this clonotype: This sequence may be a read error, since a much larger clone differs from it by one base. This rearrangement joins TRBV5-6 to TRBJ2-2, with D unclear. Germline V CDR1 and CDR2: SGHDT, YYEEEE. The CDR3 is made up of 12 amino acids. The ends were cut back, 4 bases at V and 5 bases at J, with 6 bases in the middle. This CDR3 is CASSVFTGELFF. CDR3 coding DNA: TGTGCCAGCAGCGTATTTACCGGGGAGCTGTTTTTT.

The rearrangement links TRBV20-1 to TRBJ1-5, with TRBD1 identical over 10 bases. V trimming: 0 bases; J trimming: 4 bases; junction bases outside the gene matches: 3. Germline V lookup: CDR1 DFQATT, CDR2 SNEGSKA (reference sequence). The CDR3 has 15 residues. CDR3 in amino acids: CSARDGGQGNQPQHF. The DNA of the CDR3 is TGCAGTGCTAGAGATGGGGGACAGGGGAATCAGCCCCAGCATTTT.

Worth noting for this clonotype: The germline gene is not matched at one end of the junction; a read error may be the cause. The rearrangement links TRBV7-2 to TRBJ2-6, with 7 bases fitting TRBD2. CDR1 is SGHTA, CDR2 FQGNSA, per germline. The CDR3 sequence is 19 residues long. The CDR3 spells CAISPYRGTTESGANVLTF. In DNA, the CDR3 is TGTGCCATCAGCCCGTACCGGGGGACTACCGAATCTGGGGCCAACGTCCTGACTTTC.

This clonotype was counted between two and nine times. The chain links TRBV13 to TRBJ2-1; D ambiguous. From germline, CDR1 is PRHDT and CDR2 FYEKMQ (reference sequence). Trimming took 6 bases from V and 11 from J, leaving 14 bases between them. The CDR3 spans 12 residues. CDR3 sequence reads: CASSSDPTKQFF. Here the CDR3 DNA reads TGTGCCAGCAGTTCGGACCCTACTAAGCAGTTCTTC.

This clonotype was counted only a few times. This chain connects TRBV7-3 to TRBJ2-7; D gene ambiguous. Germline loops: CDR1 SGHTA, CDR2 FQGTGA. The CDR3 covers 14 residues. V was clipped by 5 bases and J by 6 bases, with 17 bases between them. CDR3 DNA: TGTGCCAGCAGCCCAATCTGGTTTCGCTGCGAGCAGTACTTC. Translated: CASSPIWFRCEQYF.

This clonotype was seen more than once but under ten times. This chain uses TRBV7-2 with TRBJ2-7; TRBD2 agrees at 7 bases. This CDR3 region has 15 residues. With V trimmed by 2 bases and J by 2 bases, 6 bases remained unmatched. Germline V gives CDR1 SGHTA, CDR2 FQGNSA. Here the CDR3 DNA reads TGTGCCAGCAGCTTAAAAACTAGCGTAACCTACGAGCAGTACTTC. This gives the protein CASSLKTSVTYEQYF.

This clonotype showed up just a few times. V is TRBV6-1 and J is TRBJ2-7, with D possibly TRBD1 on 5 matching bases. Trimming removed 4 bases from V and 2 bases from J, with 9 bases in between. Looked up from germline, CDR1 is MNHNS and CDR2 is SASEGT. The CDR3 totals 13 residues. DNA for the CDR3: TGTGCCAGCAGTGGGGGCAGAACCTACGAGCAGTACTTC. Protein product: CASSGGRTYEQYF.

The chain joins TRBV7-9 to TRBJ1-1, with D perhaps TRBD1 (6 bases). V was cut by 5 bases and J by 4 bases, with 14 bases left in between. CDR1 is SEHNR and CDR2 is FQNEAQ in the germline V gene (reference sequence). The CDR3 runs 14 residues. The CDR3 reads CASSHRAPVTEAFF. As DNA, the CDR3 is TGTGCCAGCAGCCACAGGGCCCCCGTCACTGAAGCTTTCTTT.